The 10 T cell receptor beta chains reported below all come from one sample, sequenced in a study of T cells in Graves' hyperthyroidism and ophthalmopathy. RNA transcripts yielded amplified TCR beta CDR3 regions. The study used the HTBI primer set for a first-round RT-PCR of the TCR CDR3. TCRdb reprocessed the multiplex PCR reads via MiXCR and lists one record per CDR3 protein. The sample has 650,000 to 800,000 distinct CDR3 sequences, just under 45% seen once. Sequencing input: peripheral blood or thyroid tissue (not recorded which). The receptors stem from an adult man with Graves' disease, either hyperthyroidism or ophthalmopathy (not recorded which).

With regard to this clonotype: A junction end diverges from the germline sequence, so it may reflect a read error. The J gene is TRBJ1-1, the V gene TRBV11-3; maybe TRBD1 (6 bases). The CDR3 sequence is 16 residues long. CDR1 and CDR2 (germline): SGHNT, YENEEA. CDR3 protein: CASSQERRGRGTEAFF. The CDR3 DNA reads as TGCGCCAGCAGCCAAGAGCGTCGGGGGCGCGGGACTGAAGCTTTCTTT.

This clonotype was seen ten or more times. The chain combines TRBV29-1 with TRBJ1-4, with TRBD1 as a possible D gene (6 bases). The CDR3 has 16 amino acids. From germline, CDR1 is SQVTM and CDR2 ANQGSEA. The ends were cut back, 3 bases at V and 6 bases at J, with 20 bases in the middle. The CDR3 loop reads CSVDIVREGGDEKLFF. Here the CDR3 DNA reads TGCAGCGTTGATATCGTCAGGGAAGGGGGGGATGAAAAACTGTTTTTT.

The chain carries TRBV7-9 and TRBJ1-1, with 8 positions matching TRBD1. V lost 5 bases and J lost 0; bases outside the gene matches: 5. CDR3 length: 15 residues. Germline CDR1 reads SEHNR; CDR2 reads FQNEAQ (reference sequence). This chain's CDR3 is CASSATGAMNTEAFF. Written as DNA, the CDR3 is TGTGCCAGCAGCGCGACAGGGGCCATGAACACTGAAGCTTTCTTT.

Comments on this clonotype: A read error is possible here, since a much larger clone lies one base away. The J gene is TRBJ2-7, the V gene TRBV10-1; 7 positions agree with TRBD2. The CDR3 covers 15 residues. CDR1 WNHNN and CDR2 SYGVQD come from the germline V gene (reference sequence). The CDR3 spells CASSKSGAGTYEQYF. CDR3 nucleotide sequence: TGCGCCAGCAGTAAGTCTGGAGCGGGAACCTACGAGCAGTACTTC.

In this sample, this clonotype turned up a few times. CDR3 DNA sequence: TGCAGTGCTAGAGGACGACTGCAGGTCAAATCCTACGAGCAGTACTTC. Translating gives CSARGRLQVKSYEQYF. V usage is TRBV20-1 and J usage is TRBJ2-7; D is undetermined. Germline V lookup: CDR1 DFQATT, CDR2 SNEGSKA (reference sequence). The CDR3 runs 16 residues. V lost 1 base, J lost 1 base, and 17 bases lay in between.

The chain recombines TRBV6-5 with TRBJ2-2; no definite D call. The ends were cut back, 2 bases at V and 6 bases at J, with 10 bases in the middle. CDR3 size: 14 residues. Germline CDR1 is MNHEY and CDR2 is SVGAGI. The DNA of the CDR3 is TGTGCCAGCAGTTACAACTCGTTTGCCGGGGAGCTGTTTTTT. Translation gives CASSYNSFAGELFF.

This clonotype has just a few counts. This chain connects TRBV10-3 to TRBJ1-6, with 7 bases lining up with TRBD1. CDR3 length: 14 residues. Germline loops: CDR1 ENHRY, CDR2 SYGVKD. V dropped 10 bases and J dropped 14; count of bases not matched to a gene: 17. The CDR3 protein is CASSGTALSNSLHF. The CDR3 DNA is TGTGCCAGCAGCGGGACAGCCTTGAGCAATTCCCTCCACTTT.

The gene calls are TRBV6-1 and TRBJ1-6; maybe TRBD1 (6 bases). Trimming removed 6 bases at V and 11 bases at J, with 11 bases between. The CDR3 has 12 residues. Germline assignment: CDR1 MNHNS and CDR2 SASEGT. The CDR3 coding sequence is TGTGCCAGCAGACTTGACAGGACACCCCTCCACTTT. It codes for CASRLDRTPLHF.

This clonotype has ten or more counts. The rearrangement links TRBV25-1 to TRBJ1-5; no clear D. CDR3 length equals 18 residues. Germline V gives CDR1 MGHDK, CDR2 SYGVNS. The ends were cut back, 1 base at V and 0 bases at J, with 16 bases in the middle. The CDR3 sequence is CASSEFFWADYSNQPQHF. For the CDR3, the DNA is TGTGCCAGCAGTGAATTCTTTTGGGCGGACTATAGCAATCAGCCCCAGCATTTT.

This clonotype was counted only a few times. The chain combines TRBV20-1 with TRBJ2-7, with D possibly matching TRBD2 (7 bases). CDR1 and CDR2 from the germline V gene are DFQATT and SNEGSKA (reference sequence). Trimming removed 3 bases at V and 4 bases at J, with 16 bases between. This CDR3 has 14 residues. The CDR3 loop reads CSASGFGGLYEQYF. The CDR3 DNA reads as TGCAGTGCTAGTGGGTTCGGGGGGCTGTACGAGCAGTACTTC.